Detailed here is one T cell receptor (beta chain). The antigen it recognizes is unknown. No qualities accompany the bases; no much larger clone lies one base away. The data were produced on an Illumina HiSeq 1500. TCRdb trimmed the raw reads at Q25, called clones with MiXCR and kept productive beta chains. Each entry is one CDR3 protein sequence, shown with its most common DNA and genes. The sample table shows just over 300,000 distinct CDR3 sequences, and roughly a sixth are seen once. The ten largest clones take up 12% of the sample. The record originates from a study of T cell repertoires in cytomegalovirus infection (dated by TCRdb to about 2019). Background for the entire study: Donor HLA type was relevant to the analysis, because carriage of CMV infection together with the matching HLA type was indicated by public TCR beta signatures.

The CDR3 numbers 14 residues from cysteine through phenylalanine. Only the CDR3 part of the read is kept: 42 bases, read in frame from the first base. Per the germline V gene, ENHRY is the CDR1 and SYGVKD is the CDR2. A distance of 13 bases separates the germline ends of V and J, which lose 0 bases and 10 bases respectively. Broader findings and caveats from the paper: In both this cohort and an independent cohort of some 380 donors, the cumulative frequency of public TCR beta family members distinguished carriers of CMV infection plus the relevant HLA type. In the ex vivo response, HLA-C-restricted CMV-specific TCR beta clonotypes were dominant, and in two of eight donors the single most frequent clonotype came from this HLA-C-restricted group.

The chain was built from TRBV10-3 and TRBJ2-1; the D gene cannot be resolved beyond TRBD1 or TRBD2, each matching 5 bases. Sequencing input: PBMCs. This sequence was found in a human donor in good health (CMV status not recorded). Some clones in this sample may be carry-over from other donors' samples. Read as DNA, the sequence is TGTGCCATCAGTGAGTCCCGTCTAGCAGGGGAGCAGTTCTTC. Translated, it gives CAISESRLAGEQFF.